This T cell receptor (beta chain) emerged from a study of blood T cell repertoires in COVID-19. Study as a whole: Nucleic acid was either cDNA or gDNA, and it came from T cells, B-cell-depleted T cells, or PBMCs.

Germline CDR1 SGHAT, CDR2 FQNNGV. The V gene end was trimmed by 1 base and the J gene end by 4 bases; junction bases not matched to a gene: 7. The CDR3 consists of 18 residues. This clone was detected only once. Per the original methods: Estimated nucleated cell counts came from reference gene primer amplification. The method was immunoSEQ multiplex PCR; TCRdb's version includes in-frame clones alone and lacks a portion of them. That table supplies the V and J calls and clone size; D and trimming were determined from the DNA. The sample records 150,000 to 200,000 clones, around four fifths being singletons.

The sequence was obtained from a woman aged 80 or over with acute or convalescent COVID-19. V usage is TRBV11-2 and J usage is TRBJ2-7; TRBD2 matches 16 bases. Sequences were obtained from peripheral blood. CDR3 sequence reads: CASSLGGTSGRVMYEQYF. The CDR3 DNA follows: TGTGCCAGCAGCTTAGGTGGGACTAGCGGGAGGGTGATGTACGAGCAGTACTTC.